These 21 T cell receptor beta chains were all obtained from the same sample, sequenced in a study of blood T cell repertoires in COVID-19 (TCRdb year 2020). Library preparation used the immunoSEQ multiplex PCR assay. TCRdb stores this immuneACCESS table with in-frame sequences only. Part of the clones is absent; in the studies checked, under half of the shortfall reflects unresolved V genes, and no reason is known for the rest. Present in this sample are 45,000 to 50,000 clones, roughly 84% of which were seen just once. The top ten hold 5.5% to 7% of the sample. Sequenced material: peripheral blood. These TCRs come from an older woman with acute or convalescent COVID-19.

The gene calls are TRBV7-8 and TRBJ2-7, with D maybe TRBD1 (5 bases). The CDR3 has 17 residues. Trimming pared 1 base from V and 0 bases from J, leaving 16 bases between. The germline CDR1 and CDR2 sequences are SGHVS and FQNEAQ. This chain's CDR3 is CASSLVTDKISSYEQYF. The CDR3 bases are TGTGCCAGCAGCTTAGTGACAGATAAGATTTCCTCCTACGAGCAGTACTTC.

This chain joins TRBV3-1 (or the pseudogene TRBV3-2) and TRBJ2-2, with D maybe TRBD2 (5 bases). Germline CDR1 LGHDT, CDR2 YNNKEL (reference sequence). CDR3 length: 15 residues. V gave up 4 bases and J gave up 5 bases, with 14 bases separating them. CDR3 amino acids: CASSPPPSGTGELFF. The CDR3 DNA reads TGTGCCAGCAGCCCCCCGCCGTCGGGAACCGGGGAGCTGTTTTTT.

The chain joins TRBV18 to TRBJ2-1; 7 bases are a match to TRBD2. The CDR3 runs 15 residues. CDR1 and CDR2 from the germline V gene are KGHSH and LQKENI. Germline trimming cut 6 bases from V and 7 bases from J; bases unmatched to any gene: 12. The CDR3 region has the DNA TGTGCCAGCTCCCCGGGAGGAGCAGGGATGAATGAGCAGTTCTTC. Protein sequence: CASSPGGAGMNEQFF.

CDR3 DNA: TGTGCCAGCAGCTCATCAGGGGGCACTGGAAACACCATATATTTT. It is translated as CASSSSGGTGNTIYF. The genes are TRBV28 and TRBJ1-3; 8 bases map to TRBD1. The CDR3 consists of 15 residues. Germline CDR1 is MDHEN and CDR2 is SYDVKM. V gave up 6 bases and J gave up 2 bases; unmatched junction bases: 6.

The chain recombines TRBV5-1 with TRBJ2-5, with 9 bases lining up with TRBD2. V lost 0 bases to trimming and J lost 3 bases; unmatched junction nucleotides: 3. Germline CDR1 reads SGHRS; CDR2 reads YFSETQ. The CDR3 runs to 15 residues. The CDR3 loop reads CASSLGQRGEETQYF. DNA for the CDR3: TGCGCCAGCAGCTTGGGGCAGCGGGGGGAAGAGACCCAGTACTTC. The complete variable domain, with remaining parts taken from reference TRBV5-1 and TRBJ2-5, reads KAGVTQTPRYLIKTRGQQVTLSCSPISGHRSVSWYQQTPGQGLQFLFEYFSETQRNKGNFPGRFSGRQFSNSRSEMNVSTLELGDSALYLCASSLGQRGEETQYFGPGTRLLVL.

The chain couples TRBV6-5 to TRBJ2-4; 10 bases agree with TRBD1. Trimming took 8 bases from V and 15 from J; bases not matched to a gene: 10. Germline-derived CDR1 and CDR2 are MNHEY and SVGAGI. The CDR3 is 12 residues long. CDR3 coding DNA: TGTGCCAGCCGCTCGTCCGGGACAGGGGTGTACTTC. Its translation: CASRSSGTGVYF.

This chain uses TRBV5-4 with TRBJ1-6; the D is unclear. V lost 4 bases to trimming and J lost 6 bases, with 14 bases between them. Germline loops: CDR1 SGHNT, CDR2 YYREEE (reference sequence). The CDR3 length is 15 residues. The CDR3 nucleotides are TGTGCCAGCAGCGCCGGACGGGAGGGTAATTCACCCCTCCACTTT. This codes for CASSAGREGNSPLHF.

This chain connects TRBV11-2 to TRBJ1-1, with a weak D call TRBD1 (6 bases). Per the germline V gene, CDR1 is SGHAT and CDR2 is FQNNGV. The CDR3 has 12 amino acids. Trimming shortened V by 5 bases and J by 8 bases, and 12 bases separated the two germline ends. CDR3 loop: CASSLIGTEAFF. CDR3 nucleotides: TGTGCCAGCAGCCTTATTGGGACAGAAGCTTTCTTT.

The V gene is TRBV4-2, the J gene TRBJ2-6; the match to TRBD1 covers 9 bases. V dropped 0 bases and J dropped 2; count of bases not matched to a gene: 5. Germline CDR1 and CDR2: LGHNA and YNFKEQ. The CDR3 extends over 18 amino acids. CDR3 sequence (DNA): TGTGCCAGCAGCCAAGATCTACAGGGGGCAGCTGGGGCCAACGTCCTGACTTTC. Amino acids: CASSQDLQGAAGANVLTF.

The rearrangement joins TRBV5-1 to TRBJ2-7, with a weak D call TRBD2 (7 bases). Germline CDR1 is SGHRS and CDR2 is YFSETQ. The CDR3 sequence is 16 residues long. Trimming stripped 1 base from V and 2 bases from J, with 16 bases between. CDR3 in amino acids: CASSLSGVGGTYEQYF. The CDR3 region has the DNA TGCGCCAGCAGCTTGAGCGGGGTAGGGGGAACCTACGAGCAGTACTTC.

DNA of the CDR3: TGCGCCAGCAGCTCGACAGGGGACTTCAATCAGCCCCAGCATTTT. Translating gives CASSSTGDFNQPQHF. The gene calls are TRBV5-1 and TRBJ1-5; 8 nucleotides align to TRBD1. The CDR3 has 15 amino acids. After removal of 3 bases from V and 3 bases from J, the junction contained 5 bases not matched to a gene. In germline, CDR1 is SGHRS, CDR2 YFSETQ.

The V and J genes are TRBV7-8 and TRBJ1-1; 11 bases align to TRBD1. This CDR3 contains 17 residues. Germline lookup yields CDR1 SGHVS and CDR2 FQNEAQ. Losses at the gene ends were 5 bases for V and 1 base for J; bases not matched to a gene: 9. CDR3 amino acids: CASSQMGQGGANTEAFF. The CDR3 DNA reads TGTGCCAGCAGCCAGATGGGACAGGGGGGGGCGAACACTGAAGCTTTCTTT.

The chain carries TRBV19 and TRBJ1-1, with TRBD1 identical over 7 bases. The CDR3 sequence is 13 residues long. The trim removed 7 bases at V and 3 bases at J, leaving 5 bases unmatched. Germline CDR1 and CDR2: LNHDA and SQIVND (reference sequence). The DNA of the CDR3 is TGTGCCAGTAAAGACAGGGCCTACACTGAAGCTTTCTTT. This encodes CASKDRAYTEAFF.

Concerning this clone: Additional DNA sequences in this sample encode the identical CDR3. CDR3: CASSRGQGNTEAFF. The CDR3 nucleotides are TGCGCCAGCAGCCGTGGACAGGGGAACACTGAAGCTTTCTTT. V usage is TRBV5-1 and J usage is TRBJ1-1; 8 positions agree with TRBD1. The CDR3 spans 14 residues. The V gene end was trimmed by 4 bases and the J gene end by 1 base; junction bases not matched to a gene: 3. Per germline, CDR1 SGHRS and CDR2 YFSETQ.

This rearrangement joins TRBV7-8 to TRBJ1-1, with D unclear. V shed 5 bases and J shed 1 base, with 20 bases lying between them. Germline CDR1 SGHVS, CDR2 FQNEAQ. This CDR3 region has 17 residues. CDR3 sequence: CASSLWRTAGRNTEAFF. DNA of the CDR3: TGTGCCAGCAGCCTTTGGCGGACTGCTGGGAGGAACACTGAAGCTTTCTTT.

The chain links TRBV3-1 (or the pseudogene TRBV3-2) to TRBJ2-7; 10 bases align to TRBD2. The length of the CDR3 is 15 residues. V lost 4 bases to trimming and J lost 4 bases; unmatched junction nucleotides: 7. Germline V gene data show CDR1 as LGHDT and CDR2 as YNNKEL (reference sequence). The CDR3, as DNA: TGTGCCAGCAGCCTTTCATCTAGCGGGGGTTACGAGCAGTACTTC. This gives the protein CASSLSSSGGYEQYF.

The chain combines TRBV27 with TRBJ1-1; D is perhaps TRBD1 (6 bases). Trimming took off 1 base at V and 4 bases at J, with 13 bases between the two ends. CDR1 MNHEY and CDR2 SMNVEV come from the germline V gene (reference sequence). CDR3 size: 15 residues. CDR3 coding DNA: TGTGCCAGCAGTTTATGGCAGGGGCCGGGCACTGAAGCTTTCTTT. It is translated as CASSLWQGPGTEAFF.

The rearrangement joins TRBV28 to TRBJ1-3; D is ambiguous. Between the trimmed V and J ends, which lost 6 bases and 4 bases, there was a span of 13 bases. Germline assignment: CDR1 MDHEN and CDR2 SYDVKM. The CDR3 has 14 residues. CDR3: CASSETGRGNTIYF. Here the CDR3 DNA reads TGTGCCAGCAGCGAAACCGGGAGAGGAAACACCATATATTTT.

The chain carries TRBV2 and TRBJ2-7; weak D call: TRBD1 (5 bases). The CDR3 length is 13 residues. The V end lost 3 bases, the J end lost 3 bases, and 9 bases lay between the germline ends. In germline, CDR1 is SNHLY, CDR2 FYNNEI. The CDR3 region is CASSEDKFYEQYF. Written as DNA, the CDR3 is TGTGCCAGCAGTGAGGACAAGTTCTACGAGCAGTACTTC.

The chain combines TRBV29-1 with TRBJ1-1, with a possible D match to TRBD1 (5 bases). The germline V gene has CDR1 SQVTM and CDR2 ANQGSEA. This CDR3 is 14 amino acids long. V lost 2 bases and J 9 bases, leaving 19 bases between the germline ends. The CDR3 is CSVELGGLEGKAFF. The CDR3 nucleotides read TGCAGCGTTGAACTAGGTGGACTAGAGGGGAAAGCTTTCTTT.

This clone turned up a few times. The rearrangement joins TRBV3-1 (or the pseudogene TRBV3-2) to TRBJ2-5; perhaps TRBD2 as D (7 bases). This CDR3 spans 15 amino acids. Germline V gene lookup returns CDR1 LGHDT and CDR2 YNNKEL (reference sequence). Trimming removed 4 bases from V and 3 bases from J, with 15 bases in between. This CDR3 reads CASSRRGRMEETQYF. The CDR3 bases are TGTGCCAGCAGCCGGCGGGGGCGAATGGAAGAGACCCAGTACTTC.